The 22 T cell receptor beta chains below were found in one sample sequenced in a study of T cells expressing NK-cell markers. From its re-call of the 5' RACE reads, TCRdb lists each CDR3 protein once, without DNA. This sample's table reports a few hundred thousand distinct CDR3 sequences. The sequencing sample was made of blood T cells: a sorted CD56 or NKG2C T cell subset, CD4+ or CD8+ T cells, or bulk PBMC T cells (not recorded which). These receptor sequences come from a man younger than 30 in good health.

The gene calls are TRBV5-5 and TRBJ2-7; TCRdb picks TRBD1, but there is no DNA to check that call. From germline, CDR1 is SGHKS and CDR2 YYEKEE (reference sequence). The CDR3 is 15 residues long. The CDR3 loop reads CASSRTGMVAYEQYF.

The chain combines TRBV6-4 with TRBJ2-2; no DNA is available, so the TRBD1 call from TCRdb remains unchecked. The germline V gene encodes CDR1 MRHNA and CDR2 SNTAGT. This CDR3 region has 14 residues. The CDR3 sequence is CASSTTGVTGELFF.

V gene TRBV29-1 combines with J gene TRBJ2-1. The germline V gene encodes CDR1 SQVTM and CDR2 ANQGSEA. The CDR3 is made up of 13 amino acids. The CDR3 spells CSVGGRMGNEQFF.

The chain is built from TRBV5-4 and TRBJ2-3; TCRdb calls TRBD2, which cannot be checked without DNA. Germline CDR1 is SGHNT and CDR2 is YYREEE (reference sequence). This CDR3 is built from 16 residues. The CDR3: CASGLGSGRATDTQYF. The full variable domain, with the rest looked up from reference TRBV5-4 and TRBJ2-3, is ETGVTQSPTHLIKTRGQQVTLRCSSQSGHNTVSWYQQALGQGPQFIFQYYREEENGRGNFPPRFSGLQFPNYSSELNVNALELDDSALYLCASGLGSGRATDTQYFGPGTRLTVL.

The V gene is TRBV3-1, the J gene TRBJ2-2. CDR3 length: 14 amino acids. CDR1 is LGHDT and CDR2 is YNNKEL in the germline V gene (reference sequence). This CDR3 is CASSQPGITGELFF.

V is TRBV10-3 and J is TRBJ2-2. Germline V gene lookup returns CDR1 ENHRY and CDR2 SYGVKD. CDR3 size: 15 residues. This CDR3 reads CAIKAGWGNTGELFF.

This CDR3 reads CASSLGRGGNTIYF. The gene calls are TRBV12-3 or TRBV12-4 and TRBJ1-3; TCRdb designates TRBD1, a call that cannot be tested without DNA. The length of the CDR3 is 14 residues.

The chain carries TRBV20-1 and TRBJ2-3; absent DNA, TCRdb's TRBD1 call cannot be checked. CDR3 size: 15 residues. The germline CDR1 and CDR2 sequences are DFQATT and SNEGSKA (reference sequence). CDR3 sequence reads: CSGQNRGRGTDTQYF.

The chain joins TRBV20-1 to TRBJ2-5; TCRdb returns TRBD1, unconfirmable since there is no DNA. Germline CDR1 is DFQATT and CDR2 is SNEGSKA (reference sequence). The CDR3 has 14 amino acids. CDR3 loop: CSARAQGITETQYF.

The J gene is TRBJ2-1, the V gene TRBV29-1. CDR3 length: 13 residues. CDR1 is SQVTM and CDR2 is ANQGSEA in the germline V gene. CDR3 protein: CSVDRSRSNEQFF.

The J gene is TRBJ2-5, the V gene TRBV20-1; as DNA is missing, the TRBD1 call by TCRdb cannot be tested. The CDR3 contains 13 residues. Germline V gene lookup returns CDR1 DFQATT and CDR2 SNEGSKA (reference sequence). This chain's CDR3 is CSASPAGAETQYF.

The rearrangement links TRBV20-1 to TRBJ2-3. This CDR3 is built from 13 residues. From germline, CDR1 is DFQATT and CDR2 SNEGSKA (reference sequence). CDR3 protein: CSATFMSTDTQYF.

The chain is built from TRBV12-3 or TRBV12-4 and TRBJ1-1. This CDR3 has 15 residues. The CDR3 reads CASSLRQGQNTEAFF.

This chain connects TRBV29-1 to TRBJ1-2; TCRdb picks TRBD1, but there is no DNA to check that call. From germline, CDR1 is SQVTM and CDR2 ANQGSEA. The CDR3 spans 12 residues. CDR3 residues: CSVEDPLGGYTF.

The chain couples TRBV12-3 or TRBV12-4 to TRBJ2-4; TCRdb's D gene call, TRBD2, goes unchecked for lack of DNA. CDR3 length equals 19 residues. The CDR3 reads CASSLRLAGGVLAKNIQYF.

The chain carries TRBV29-1 and TRBJ2-3; without DNA, the TCRdb call of TRBD2 cannot be checked. The CDR3 has 15 residues. Germline CDR1 and CDR2: SQVTM and ANQGSEA. The CDR3 here is CSVTGLARGTDTQYF.

This chain joins TRBV24-1 and TRBJ2-2; TCRdb outputs TRBD2, but without DNA this stays unchecked. This CDR3 is built from 15 residues. Germline V CDR1 and CDR2: KGHDR, SFDVKD. The CDR3 protein is CATSDFASLPGELFF.

The rearrangement uses TRBV7-2 and TRBJ2-1. Germline-derived CDR1 and CDR2 are SGHTA and FQGNSA. CDR3 size: 14 residues. The chain's CDR3 is CASSLAGVTNEQFF.

This chain joins TRBV7-6 and TRBJ2-2. Germline assignment: CDR1 SGHVS and CDR2 FNYEAQ. The CDR3 is 13 amino acids. The CDR3 loop reads CASSSGSTGELFF.

The genes are TRBV3-1 and TRBJ2-1; TCRdb selects TRBD1, and the lack of DNA leaves this call unchecked. Germline V gene lookup returns CDR1 LGHDT and CDR2 YNNKEL (reference sequence). The CDR3 has 14 amino acids. CDR3 residues: CASSQGGQFAPAVF.

The chain combines TRBV20-1 with TRBJ2-3; TCRdb's D gene call, TRBD2, goes unchecked for lack of DNA. The CDR3 has 14 residues. Germline V gives CDR1 DFQATT, CDR2 SNEGSKA (reference sequence). CDR3 sequence reads: CSARTSGRAWSQYF.

The rearrangement uses TRBV12-3 or TRBV12-4 and TRBJ1-2; the D gene TCRdb calls, TRBD1, cannot be checked with no DNA. The CDR3 consists of 15 residues. CDR3 protein: CASSATGGKSYGYTF.